This TCR beta chain came from a study of T cells in Graves' hyperthyroidism and ophthalmopathy. Study as a whole: The blood sample was taken at first diagnosis, before treatment began.

Template material for amplifying TCR beta CDR3 regions consisted of RNA transcripts. Using the HTBI primer set, a first-round RT-PCR was run on the TCR CDR3. A single record per CDR3 protein comes from TCRdb applying MiXCR to the multiplex PCR reads. The table lists roughly 330,000 distinct CDR3 sequences, about 15% of them singletons. V lost 1 base, J lost 8 bases, and 2 bases stayed unmatched. Per the germline V gene, CDR1 is DFQATT and CDR2 is SNEGSKA (reference sequence). The CDR3 loop spans 14 amino acids. This clonotype was picked up many times. The antigen is not known. The hyperthyroidism patients had all been newly diagnosed, and their disease duration was under 2 months. Their ages ranged from 18 to 65 years. Overall study findings and caveats: Model predictions of ophthalmopathy came a median around 6.5 months before onset. Most expanded thyroid clonotypes above 0.001 also appeared in blood.

Sequenced: blood. The receptor was isolated from a man under 40 with Graves' hyperthyroidism. This chain connects TRBV20-1 to TRBJ2-1; 13 positions agree with TRBD2. For the CDR3, the DNA is TGCAGTGCTAGAGGGACTAGCGGGAGCCATGAGCAGTTCTTC. Its translation is CSARGTSGSHEQFF.